The present T cell receptor beta chain was sequenced within a study of OX40 agonist ivuxolimab in advanced cancers. Generated by immunoSEQ multiplex PCR, the TCRdb table keeps only in-frame clones and is missing some. The sample holds approximately 65,000 clones, about nine tenths seen once. Per germline, CDR1 MRHNA and CDR2 SNTAGT. This CDR3 has 13 residues. Trimming pared 2 bases from V and 4 bases from J, leaving 5 bases between. The receptor was isolated from an adult with an advanced solid tumor such as melanoma, head and neck, liver or kidney cancer. Source: CD4+ or CD8+ T cells sorted from blood, taken in a trial of the OX40 agonist ivuxolimab. The chain carries TRBV6-4 and TRBJ2-2; D uncertain. The chain's CDR3 is CASSDQPTGELFF. The CDR3 nucleotides are TGTGCCAGCAGTGACCAGCCCACCGGGGAGCTGTTTTTT.